This entry concerns a single TCR beta chain. What it binds is unknown. It was CD45RO-negative cells, positively selected for CCR7, that made up naive CD8 cells, with terminally differentiated effector memory CD45RA+ cells excluded. The source of the sample is a study of shared clonotypes between healthy human individuals. Overall study findings and caveats: Naive CD4 clonotypes were shared across a handful of donors at about 5%. Researchers found naive subsets generally carried larger estimated richness than memory subsets.

Authors' processing steps: With immunoSEQ giving junction-only sequences and no quality scores, filtering differed. Clones were sequenced by immunoSEQ multiplex PCR, and TCRdb holds only the in-frame ones, with some missing. Clonal size and the V and J genes are those of that table, whereas D and trimming came from the DNA. Of 750,000 to 1,000,000 clones listed, 80% to 95% are singletons. V shed 6 bases and J 1 base; nucleotides not matched to a gene: 1. This CDR3 spans 12 amino acids. CDR1 is SQVTM and CDR2 is ANQGSEA in the germline V gene. The chain joins TRBV29-1 to TRBJ1-1; 8 bases are shared with TRBD1. The TCR comes from a young man in good health. Sequencing used naive CD8+ T cells sorted from blood. CDR3: CSVGQGNTEAFF. DNA for the CDR3: TGCAGCGTCGGACAGGGGAACACTGAAGCTTTCTTT.